This record looks at one T cell receptor (beta chain) sequence and its context. Its matching antigen is unknown. This entry belongs to a study of cytomegalovirus exposure and HLA in healthy donors. Study findings and constraints: Among CMV-associated TCR beta chains, most appeared HLA-restricted in a later analysis. Presence/absence analyses took donor sequencing depth as roughly uniform. The investigators catalogued 150 or so TCR beta chains as cytomegalovirus-associated.

60 Vbeta and 13 Jbeta primers were used in PCR. Assay used: immunoSEQ multiplex PCR; TCRdb lists only in-frame clones, some missing. The repertoire holds 150,000 to 200,000 clones, with 65% to 85% as singletons. This TCR derives from a woman in her 30s in good health and CMV-seropositive. What was sequenced was PBMCs.

CDR3 sequence reads: CASSQERVNYGYTF. The CDR3 DNA follows: TGCGCCAGCAGCCAAGAAAGAGTGAACTATGGCTACACCTTC. This chain joins TRBV4-1 and TRBJ1-2; no clear D. Trimming stripped 0 bases from V and 2 bases from J, with 7 bases between. Germline CDR1 MGHRA, CDR2 YSYEKL. This CDR3 comprises 14 residues.